This T cell receptor beta chain was found in a study of Graves' ophthalmopathy and Graves' hyperthyroidism. As the template, RNA transcripts were used to amplify TCR beta CDR3 regions. In the first round, RT-PCR was carried out with HTBI primers, and a multiplex PCR formed the second round. TCRdb processed the multiplex PCR reads anew with MiXCR; each CDR3 protein has one entry. The data show some 380,000 distinct CDR3 sequences, 15% seen once. The hyperthyroidism patients had a new diagnosis of under 2 months' duration and were aged 18 to 65. Sampling over 8 ml of fresh peripheral blood provided the PBMCs. This clonotype was detected many times. Germline V gene sequence: CDR1 MNHEY, CDR2 SVGEGT. The CDR3 runs to 14 residues. Trimming cost V 1 base and J 6 bases, with 13 bases left between them.

Sequencing input: peripheral blood. The TCR sequence derives from a woman in her late teens or twenties with stable Graves' hyperthyroidism. The chain is built from TRBV6-2 or TRBV6-3 and TRBJ2-7, with D possibly being TRBD1 or TRBD2 (6 bases each). The CDR3 reads CASSYLGGRGEQYF. The CDR3 DNA reads as TGTGCCAGCAGTTACTTGGGGGGCCGGGGCGAGCAGTACTTC.